The present entry profiles one T cell receptor (beta chain) with its context. Antigen specificity is unknown. V trimming: 6 bases; J trimming: 9 bases; junction bases outside the gene matches: 13. CDR1 PRHDT and CDR2 FYEKMQ come from the germline V gene (reference sequence). CDR3 length equals 15 residues. This entry is derived from a study of T cells after posttransplantation cyclophosphamide. The study, taken as a whole, reports: Later blood repertoires were often dominated by clones from the donor CD8+ memory compartment.

Repertoires were generated with immunoSEQ multiplex PCR, while TCRdb's copy carries only in-frame clones and drops some. The sample yields thousands of clones, around three quarters seen once. The V and J genes are TRBV13 and TRBJ2-1, with TRBD2 matching 8 bases. Sequenced input: memory CD8+ T cells sorted from blood. The TCR was taken from an older woman in good health, CMV-negative, and a related stem cell transplant donor. In nucleotides, the CDR3 is TGTGCCAGCAGGGTCAGGGGCGGGAGGTCGCGTGAGCAGTTCTTC. It specifies CASRVRGGRSREQFF. The whole variable domain, filled in from reference TRBV13 and TRBJ2-1, reads AAGVIQSPRHLIKEKRETATLKCYPIPRHDTVYWYQQGPGQDPQFLISFYEKMQSDKGSIPDRFSAQQFSDYHSELNMSSLELGDSALYFCASRVRGGRSREQFFGPGTRLTVL.